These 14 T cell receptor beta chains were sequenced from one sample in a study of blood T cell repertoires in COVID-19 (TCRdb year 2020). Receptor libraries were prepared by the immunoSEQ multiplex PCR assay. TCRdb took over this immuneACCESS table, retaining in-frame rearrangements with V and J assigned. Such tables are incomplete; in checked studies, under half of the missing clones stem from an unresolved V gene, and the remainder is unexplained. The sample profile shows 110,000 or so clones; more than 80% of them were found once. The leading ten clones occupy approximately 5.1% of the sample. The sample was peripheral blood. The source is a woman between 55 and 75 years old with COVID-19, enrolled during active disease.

The CDR3 bases are TGTGCCAGCAGCTTAATTCCCTCGGGCTCCTACAATGAGCAGTTCTTC. It specifies CASSLIPSGSYNEQFF. The gene calls are TRBV7-9 and TRBJ2-1; D unclear. Germline V gene sequence: CDR1 SEHNR, CDR2 FQNEAQ (reference sequence). Trimming took off 2 bases at V and 0 bases at J, with 11 bases between the two ends. The CDR3 has 16 residues.

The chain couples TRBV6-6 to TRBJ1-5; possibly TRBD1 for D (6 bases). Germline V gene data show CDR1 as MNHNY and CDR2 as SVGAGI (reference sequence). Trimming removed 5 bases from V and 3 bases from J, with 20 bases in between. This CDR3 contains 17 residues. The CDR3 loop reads CASSPTGFLGDNQPQHF. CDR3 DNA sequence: TGTGCCAGCAGTCCTACAGGGTTTCTCGGAGACAATCAGCCCCAGCATTTT.

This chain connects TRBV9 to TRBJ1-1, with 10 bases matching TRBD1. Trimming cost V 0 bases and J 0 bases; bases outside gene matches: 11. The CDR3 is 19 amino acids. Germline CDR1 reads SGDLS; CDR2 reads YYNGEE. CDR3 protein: CASSVGGQGFRDLNTEAFF. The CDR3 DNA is TGTGCCAGCAGCGTAGGGGGACAGGGGTTTAGGGACTTGAACACTGAAGCTTTCTTT. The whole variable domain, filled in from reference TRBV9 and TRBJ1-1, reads DSGVTQTPKHLITATGQRVTLRCSPRSGDLSVYWYQQSLDQGLQFLIQYYNGEERAKGNILERFSAQQFPDLHSELNLSSLELGDSALYFCASSVGGQGFRDLNTEAFFGQGTRLTVV.

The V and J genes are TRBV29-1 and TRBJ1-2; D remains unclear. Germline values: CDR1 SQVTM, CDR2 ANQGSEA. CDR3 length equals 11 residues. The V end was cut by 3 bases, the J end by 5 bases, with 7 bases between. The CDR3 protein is CSVEARYGYTF. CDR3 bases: TGCAGCGTTGAGGCGCGGTATGGCTACACCTTC.

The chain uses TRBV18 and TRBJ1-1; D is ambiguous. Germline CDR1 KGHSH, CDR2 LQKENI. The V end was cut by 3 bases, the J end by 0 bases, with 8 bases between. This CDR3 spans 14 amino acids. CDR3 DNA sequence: TGTGCCAGCTCACCGCCAGCGATGAACACTGAAGCTTTCTTT. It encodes CASSPPAMNTEAFF.

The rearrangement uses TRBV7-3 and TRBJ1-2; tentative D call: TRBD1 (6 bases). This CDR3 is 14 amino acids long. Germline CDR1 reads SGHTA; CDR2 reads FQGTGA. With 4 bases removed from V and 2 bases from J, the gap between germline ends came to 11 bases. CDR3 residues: CASSSDSTNYGYTF. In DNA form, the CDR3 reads TGTGCCAGCAGCTCGGACAGTACCAACTATGGCTACACCTTC. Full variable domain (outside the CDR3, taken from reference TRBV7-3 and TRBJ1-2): GAGVSQTPSNKVTEKGKYVELRCDPISGHTALYWYRQSLGQGPEFLIYFQGTGAADDSGLPNDRFFAVRPEGSVSTLKIQRTERGDSAVYLCASSSDSTNYGYTFGSGTRLTVV.

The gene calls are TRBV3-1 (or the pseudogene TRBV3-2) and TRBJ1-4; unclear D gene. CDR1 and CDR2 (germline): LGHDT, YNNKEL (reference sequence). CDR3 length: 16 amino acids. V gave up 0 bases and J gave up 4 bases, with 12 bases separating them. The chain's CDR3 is CASSQDGRPYNEKLFF. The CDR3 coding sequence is TGTGCCAGCAGCCAAGATGGGCGTCCCTATAATGAAAAACTGTTTTTT.

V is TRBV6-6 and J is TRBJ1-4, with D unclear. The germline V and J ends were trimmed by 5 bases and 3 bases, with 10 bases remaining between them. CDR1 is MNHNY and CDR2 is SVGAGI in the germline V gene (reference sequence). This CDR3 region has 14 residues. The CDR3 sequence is CASSRGGPNEKLFF. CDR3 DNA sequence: TGTGCCAGCAGTCGTGGAGGGCCTAATGAAAAACTGTTTTTT.

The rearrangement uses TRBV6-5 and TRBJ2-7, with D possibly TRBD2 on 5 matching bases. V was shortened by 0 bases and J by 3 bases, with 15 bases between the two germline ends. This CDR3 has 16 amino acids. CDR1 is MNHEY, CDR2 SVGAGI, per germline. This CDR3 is CASSYSRAGFHYEQYF. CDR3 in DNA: TGTGCCAGCAGTTACTCGAGGGCGGGTTTCCACTACGAGCAGTACTTC.

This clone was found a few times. The CDR3: CASSQDRGKCNTIYF. The CDR3 DNA reads as TGTGCCAGCAGCCAAGATCGGGGGAAATGTAACACCATATATTTT. V gene TRBV3-1 (or the pseudogene TRBV3-2) combines with J gene TRBJ1-3, with D possibly matching TRBD1 (5 bases). The germline V gene has CDR1 LGHDT and CDR2 YNNKEL (reference sequence). The CDR3 runs 15 residues. V lost 0 bases and J 7 bases, leaving 13 bases between the germline ends.

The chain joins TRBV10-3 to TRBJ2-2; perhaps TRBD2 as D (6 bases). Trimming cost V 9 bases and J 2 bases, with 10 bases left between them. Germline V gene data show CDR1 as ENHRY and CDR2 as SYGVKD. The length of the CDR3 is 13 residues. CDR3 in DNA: TGTGCCATTCCGGGAGATAACACCGGGGAGCTGTTTTTT. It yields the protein CAIPGDNTGELFF.

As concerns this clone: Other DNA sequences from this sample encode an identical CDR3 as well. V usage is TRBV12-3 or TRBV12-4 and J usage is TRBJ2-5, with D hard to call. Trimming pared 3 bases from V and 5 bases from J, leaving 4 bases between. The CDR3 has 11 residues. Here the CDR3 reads CASSFQETQYF. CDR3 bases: TGTGCCAGCAGTTTCCAGGAGACCCAGTACTTC.

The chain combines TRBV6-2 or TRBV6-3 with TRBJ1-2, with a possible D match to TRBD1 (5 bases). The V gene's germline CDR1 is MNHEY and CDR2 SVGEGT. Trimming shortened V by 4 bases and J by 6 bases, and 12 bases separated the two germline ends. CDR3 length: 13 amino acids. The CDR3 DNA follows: TGTGCCAGCAGTTCCCAGGGTTTCGATGGCTACACCTTC. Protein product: CASSSQGFDGYTF.

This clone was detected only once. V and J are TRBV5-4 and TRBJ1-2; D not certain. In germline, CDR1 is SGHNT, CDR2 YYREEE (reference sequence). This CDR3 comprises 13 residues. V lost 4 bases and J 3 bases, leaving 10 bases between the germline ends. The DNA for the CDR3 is TGTGCCAGCAGCCGGGAGGGTGACTATGGCTACACCTTC. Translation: CASSREGDYGYTF.